This T cell receptor (beta chain) is drawn from a study of blood T cell repertoires in COVID-19. Study-level information: Donors in the United States, Italy and Spain gave samples during acute or convalescent COVID-19. In each case, the material was cDNA or gDNA derived from T cells, B-cell-depleted T cells, or PBMCs.

V lost 8 bases and J lost 5, with 22 bases in between. The CDR3 is made up of 17 amino acids. Germline V gives CDR1 KGHSH, CDR2 LQKENI. In the original workflow: Amplification of reference gene primers was used by the study to estimate nucleated cell counts. Using immunoSEQ multiplex PCR, the repertoire was profiled, and TCRdb retains in-frame clones only, with some absent. The V and J calls and the clone size are those of that table, but D and trimming were determined from the DNA. The data hold approximately 94,000 clones, with about 89% observed a single time. This clonotype was obtained from a woman in her forties or fifties in a cohort sampled during active COVID-19. Sequences were obtained from peripheral blood. The chain carries TRBV18 and TRBJ1-6; weak D call: TRBD1 (6 bases). The CDR3 DNA sequence: TGTGCCAGCGCCCAGTCGGGACAAAGAACAGATAATTCACCCCTCCACTTT. Translating it yields CASAQSGQRTDNSPLHF. The full variable domain, completed using reference TRBV18 and TRBJ1-6, is NAGVMQNPRHLVRRRGQEARLRCSPMKGHSHVYWYRQLPEEGLKFMVYLQKENIIDESGMPKERFSAEFPKEGPSILRIQQVVRGDSAAYFCASAQSGQRTDNSPLHFGNGTRLTVT.